The sample holds a few counts of the clone carrying this T cell receptor beta chain. These data are taken from a study of T-cell memory formation after mild COVID-19. Background on the study: Largely, the TCR clusters proved donor specific.

V was trimmed by 6 bases and J by 4 bases, leaving 13 bases between them. Germline V gene data show CDR1 as SGHRS and CDR2 as YFSETQ. The CDR3 is made up of 13 amino acids. 5'RACE, which relied on constant-segment primers, yielded TCR alpha and TCR beta cDNA libraries carrying sample barcodes and UMIs. Each CDR3 protein is one row after TCRdb ran MiXCR on the 5' RACE reads. Among roughly 300,000 distinct CDR3 sequences listed, roughly 16% were seen once. The sequence was collected from a man in his late teens or twenties who had mild COVID-19 (a few samples of this study predate the infection). Cell type and time point are not known. The J gene is TRBJ1-2, the V gene TRBV5-1; tentative D call: TRBD1 (5 bases). Sequencing used PBMCs or a T cell subset sorted from them (not recorded which). In nucleotides, the CDR3 is TGCGCCAGCACCCGGGGACGGCCCTATGGCTACACCTTC. It codes for CASTRGRPYGYTF.